This is a list of T cell receptor beta chains from one sample in a study of CD8 T cells in ankylosing spondylitis. In TCRdb, the 5' RACE reads were re-called with MiXCR into one record per CDR3 protein. The sample includes under 250,000 distinct CDR3 sequences, about 10% seen only once; the top ten take about 6.8%. Specimen: blood, either unsorted or a sorted T cell fraction (not recorded which). The receptors were gathered from a male donor with ankylosing spondylitis or in good health (not recorded which). Each CDR3 is given with its conserved first and last residue. The order of the fields is CDR3 protein, CDR3 DNA, clone size, V gene, J gene, D gene. The D gene is left open where the match is weak. Not every row has a clone size; where given, it reads once, few, many or a size class.

cdr3_aa: CASRVTSVAAGELFF
cdr3_nt: TGTGCCAGCAGAGTTACTAGCGTTGCTGCCGGGGAGCTGTTTTTT
clone_size: few
v_call: TRBV6-5
j_call: TRBJ2-2
d_call: TRBD2

cdr3_aa: CASGPWTDQETQYF
cdr3_nt: TGTGCTAGTGGTCCCTGGACGGACCAAGAGACCCAGTACTTC
clone_size: many
v_call: TRBV12-5
j_call: TRBJ2-5
d_call: -

cdr3_aa: CASSSVGSFSPEAFF
cdr3_nt: TGTGCCAGCAGCTCTGTTGGGTCTTTTTCACCTGAAGCTTTCTTT
clone_size: many
v_call: TRBV5-6
j_call: TRBJ1-1
d_call: -

cdr3_aa: CASSERKGPDYTF
cdr3_nt: TGTGCCAGCAGTGAACGGAAGGGGCCCGACTACACCTTC
clone_size: -
v_call: TRBV6-1
j_call: TRBJ1-2
d_call: -

cdr3_aa: CASTGQGAVRAFF
cdr3_nt: TGTGCCAGTACGGGACAGGGGGCCGTAAGAGCTTTCTTT
clone_size: few
v_call: TRBV19
j_call: TRBJ1-1
d_call: TRBD1

cdr3_aa: CASSLGSGTSSNEQFF
cdr3_nt: TGTGCCAGCAGCTTGGGGTCCGGGACTAGTAGCAATGAGCAGTTCTTC
clone_size: -
v_call: TRBV5-5
j_call: TRBJ2-1
d_call: TRBD2

cdr3_aa: CSVAWDRDYEQYF
cdr3_nt: TGCAGCGTTGCTTGGGACAGGGACTACGAGCAGTACTTC
clone_size: few
v_call: TRBV29-1
j_call: TRBJ2-7
d_call: TRBD1

cdr3_aa: CASSSGLAGGTIYNEQFF
cdr3_nt: TGTGCCAGCAGCTCGGGACTAGCGGGGGGGACGATTTACAATGAGCAGTTCTTC
clone_size: -
v_call: TRBV11-2
j_call: TRBJ2-1
d_call: TRBD2

cdr3_aa: CASSLIPGLGGSGNEQFF
cdr3_nt: TGTGCCAGCAGCTTAATCCCAGGGTTGGGAGGTAGTGGCAATGAGCAGTTCTTC
clone_size: many
v_call: TRBV11-2
j_call: TRBJ2-1
d_call: -

cdr3_aa: CSVYGQFVDEQYF
cdr3_nt: TGCAGCGTCTATGGACAGTTCGTCGACGAGCAGTACTTC
clone_size: many
v_call: TRBV29-1
j_call: TRBJ2-7
d_call: -

cdr3_aa: CASSLIGTRGTDTQYF
cdr3_nt: TGTGCCAGCAGCTTAATAGGAACCAGGGGCACAGATACGCAGTATTTT
clone_size: -
v_call: TRBV7-3
j_call: TRBJ2-3
d_call: -

cdr3_aa: CASSFSRGAGGFDEQFF
cdr3_nt: TGTGCCAGCAGTTTTTCTAGAGGAGCGGGGGGCTTCGATGAGCAGTTCTTC
clone_size: many
v_call: TRBV12-3/TRBV12-4
j_call: TRBJ2-1
d_call: TRBD2

cdr3_aa: CSAKRGNWNTEAFF
cdr3_nt: TGCAGTGCTAAACGGGGGAATTGGAACACTGAAGCTTTCTTT
clone_size: many
v_call: TRBV20-1
j_call: TRBJ1-1
d_call: -

cdr3_aa: CASRTGGNTGELFF
cdr3_nt: TGTGCCAGCAGAACGGGGGGGAACACCGGGGAGCTGTTTTTT
clone_size: many
v_call: TRBV6-1
j_call: TRBJ2-2
d_call: TRBD2

cdr3_aa: CASSEIGRASTTDTQYF
cdr3_nt: TGTGCCAGCAGTGAAATTGGCAGGGCCTCAACCACAGATACGCAGTATTTT
clone_size: few
v_call: TRBV2
j_call: TRBJ2-3
d_call: -

cdr3_aa: CAIRGLGRTGELFF
cdr3_nt: TGTGCCATCCGGGGCTTGGGGAGGACCGGGGAGCTGTTTTTT
clone_size: many
v_call: TRBV10-3
j_call: TRBJ2-2
d_call: -

cdr3_aa: CASSVDRDQPQHF
cdr3_nt: TGTGCCAGCAGCGTAGACAGGGACCAGCCCCAGCATTTT
clone_size: -
v_call: TRBV7-2
j_call: TRBJ1-5
d_call: TRBD1

cdr3_aa: CASSFGQAMNTEAFF
cdr3_nt: TGCGCCAGCAGCTTTGGACAGGCTATGAACACTGAAGCTTTCTTT
clone_size: many
v_call: TRBV5-1
j_call: TRBJ1-1
d_call: TRBD1